What follows is one TCR beta chain and its context. The antigen is not known. The data were obtained in a study of T cell responses to AZD1222 COVID-19 vaccine. Data came from immunoSEQ multiplex PCR; TCRdb stores just in-frame clones and leaves some out. The top ten hold 1.1% of the sample, which has approximately 160,000 clones, 92% seen once. Study results and limitations: Vaccination with two AZD1222 doses was followed by a rise in Spike-specific TCR breadth and depth. Regions 160-218 and 743-854 held dominance among vaccine-associated CD4 TCRs, which spanned spike. Mostly white British, mostly female donors; authors suggested clonal diversity may be underestimated. The study reported that nearly half of spike-specific TCRs target unmutated variant regions.

The V gene end was trimmed by 6 bases and the J gene end by 1 base; junction bases not matched to a gene: 5. The CDR3 runs 14 residues. CDR1 is MNHEY, CDR2 SVGAGI, per germline. Material: peripheral blood, obtained 28 days after the second AZD1222 dose. This sequence was found in an adult who received the AZD1222 COVID-19 vaccine. The J gene is TRBJ2-5, the V gene TRBV6-5; 7 bases agree with TRBD1. CDR3 in DNA: TGTGCCAGCAGCCCAGACAGGGCCCAAGAGACCCAGTACTTC. It yields the protein CASSPDRAQETQYF.